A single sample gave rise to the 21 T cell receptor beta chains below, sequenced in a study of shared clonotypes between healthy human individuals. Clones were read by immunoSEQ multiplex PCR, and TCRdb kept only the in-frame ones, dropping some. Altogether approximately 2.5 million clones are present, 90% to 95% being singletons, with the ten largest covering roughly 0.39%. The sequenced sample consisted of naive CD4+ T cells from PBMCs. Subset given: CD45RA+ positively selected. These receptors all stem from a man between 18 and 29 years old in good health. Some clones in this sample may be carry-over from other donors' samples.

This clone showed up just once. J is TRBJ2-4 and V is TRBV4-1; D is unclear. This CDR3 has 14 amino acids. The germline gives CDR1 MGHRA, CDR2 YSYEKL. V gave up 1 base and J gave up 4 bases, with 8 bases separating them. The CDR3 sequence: CASSQVGSKNIQYF. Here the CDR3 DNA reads TGCGCCAGCAGCCAAGTTGGGTCAAAAAACATTCAGTACTTC.

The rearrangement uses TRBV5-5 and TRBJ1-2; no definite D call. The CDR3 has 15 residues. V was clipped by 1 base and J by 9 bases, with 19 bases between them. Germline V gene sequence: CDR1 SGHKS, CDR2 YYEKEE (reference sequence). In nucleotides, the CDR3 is TGTGCCAGCAGCTTGACTAGGTGGCAGGAGGGTAGCTACACCTTC. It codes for CASSLTRWQEGSYTF. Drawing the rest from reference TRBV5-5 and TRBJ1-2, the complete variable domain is DAGVTQSPTHLIKTRGQQVTLRCSPISGHKSVSWYQQVLGQGPQFIFQYYEKEERGRGNFPDRFSARQFPNYSSELNVNALLLGDSALYLCASSLTRWQEGSYTFGSGTRLTVV.

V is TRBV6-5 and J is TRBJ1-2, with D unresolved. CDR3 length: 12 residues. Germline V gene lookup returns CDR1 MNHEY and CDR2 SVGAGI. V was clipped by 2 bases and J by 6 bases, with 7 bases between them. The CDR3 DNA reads TGTGCCAGCAGTTACGACCGCGATGGCTACACCTTC. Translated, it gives CASSYDRDGYTF.

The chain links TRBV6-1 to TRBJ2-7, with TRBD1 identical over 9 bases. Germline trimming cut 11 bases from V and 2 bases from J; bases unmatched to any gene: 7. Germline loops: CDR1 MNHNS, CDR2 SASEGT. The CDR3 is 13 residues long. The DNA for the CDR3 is TGTGCCGGGGGCCGGGACAGGGCCTACGAGCAGTACTTC. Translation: CAGGRDRAYEQYF.

As DNA, the CDR3 is TGTGCCAGCAGCCTCCAGGGGGCGCTGGCCGGGGAGCTGTTTTTT. It is translated as CASSLQGALAGELFF. This chain connects TRBV6-5 to TRBJ2-2; the match to TRBD1 covers 8 bases. This CDR3 is built from 15 residues. V trimming: 6 bases; J trimming: 6 bases; junction bases outside the gene matches: 9. Germline-derived CDR1 and CDR2 are MNHEY and SVGAGI.

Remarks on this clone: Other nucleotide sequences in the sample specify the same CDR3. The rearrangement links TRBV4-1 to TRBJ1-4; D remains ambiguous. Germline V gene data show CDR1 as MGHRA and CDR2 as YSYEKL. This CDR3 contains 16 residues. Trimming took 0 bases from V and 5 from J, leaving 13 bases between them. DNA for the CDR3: TGCGCCAGCAGCCAAGAGGGAAACCGTTTAAATGAAAAACTGTTTTTT. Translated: CASSQEGNRLNEKLFF.

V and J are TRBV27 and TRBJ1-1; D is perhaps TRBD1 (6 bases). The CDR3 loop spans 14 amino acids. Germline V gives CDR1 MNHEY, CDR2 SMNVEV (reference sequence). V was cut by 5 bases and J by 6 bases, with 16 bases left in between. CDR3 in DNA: TGTGCCAGCAGTCGCTATAGCGGGGGGCCTGAAGCTTTCTTT. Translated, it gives CASSRYSGGPEAFF.

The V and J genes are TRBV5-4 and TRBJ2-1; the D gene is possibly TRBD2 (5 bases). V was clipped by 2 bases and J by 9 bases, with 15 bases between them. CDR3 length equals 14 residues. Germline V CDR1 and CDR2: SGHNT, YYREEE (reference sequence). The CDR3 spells CASSLLTGNPEQFF. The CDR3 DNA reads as TGTGCCAGCAGCTTACTGACGGGGAACCCTGAGCAGTTCTTC.

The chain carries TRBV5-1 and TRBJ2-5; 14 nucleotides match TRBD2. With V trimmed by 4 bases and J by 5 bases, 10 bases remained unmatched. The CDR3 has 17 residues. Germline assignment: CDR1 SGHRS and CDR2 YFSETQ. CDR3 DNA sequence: TGCGCCAGCAGCCTCGGGACTAGCGGGAGTTTAGGGGAGACCCAGTACTTC. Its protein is CASSLGTSGSLGETQYF. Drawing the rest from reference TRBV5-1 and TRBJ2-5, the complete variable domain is KAGVTQTPRYLIKTRGQQVTLSCSPISGHRSVSWYQQTPGQGLQFLFEYFSETQRNKGNFPGRFSGRQFSNSRSEMNVSTLELGDSALYLCASSLGTSGSLGETQYFGPGTRLLVL.

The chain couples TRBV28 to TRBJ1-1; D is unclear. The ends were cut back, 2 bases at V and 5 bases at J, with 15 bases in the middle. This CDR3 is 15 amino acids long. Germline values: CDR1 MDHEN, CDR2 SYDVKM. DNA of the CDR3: TGTGCCAGCAGTTTAAGTAGGTCTCGGGGAACTGAAGCTTTCTTT. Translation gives CASSLSRSRGTEAFF.

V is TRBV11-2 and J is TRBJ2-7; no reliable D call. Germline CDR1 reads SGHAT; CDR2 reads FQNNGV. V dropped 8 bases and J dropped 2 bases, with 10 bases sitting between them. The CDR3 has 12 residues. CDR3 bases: TGTGCCAGCGGGGTGAGGCCCTACGAGCAGTACTTC. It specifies CASGVRPYEQYF.

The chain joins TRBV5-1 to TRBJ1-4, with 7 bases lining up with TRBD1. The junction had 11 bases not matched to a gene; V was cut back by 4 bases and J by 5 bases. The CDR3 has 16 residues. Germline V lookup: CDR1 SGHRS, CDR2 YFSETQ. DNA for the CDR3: TGCGCCAGCAGCACGGAAGGGGGCGCCGGGAATGAAAAACTGTTTTTT. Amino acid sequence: CASSTEGGAGNEKLFF.

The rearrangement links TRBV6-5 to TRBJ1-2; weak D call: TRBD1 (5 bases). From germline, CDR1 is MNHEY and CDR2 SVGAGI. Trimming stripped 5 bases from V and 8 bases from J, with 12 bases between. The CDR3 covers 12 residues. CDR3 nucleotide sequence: TGTGCCAGCAGTCCCCCGGGGGTAGGCTACACCTTC. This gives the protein CASSPPGVGYTF.

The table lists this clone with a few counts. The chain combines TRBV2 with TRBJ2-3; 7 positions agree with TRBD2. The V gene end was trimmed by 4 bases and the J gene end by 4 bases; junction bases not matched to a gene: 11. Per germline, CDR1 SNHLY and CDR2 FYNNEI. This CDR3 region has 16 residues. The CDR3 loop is CASSVREGPVADTQYF. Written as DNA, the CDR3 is TGTGCCAGCAGTGTAAGGGAGGGCCCCGTAGCAGATACGCAGTATTTT.

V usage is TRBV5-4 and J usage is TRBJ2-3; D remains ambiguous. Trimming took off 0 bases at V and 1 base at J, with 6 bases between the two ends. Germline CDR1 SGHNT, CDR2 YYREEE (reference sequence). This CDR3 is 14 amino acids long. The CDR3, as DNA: TGTGCCAGCAGCTTGGCCCCCGGCACAGATACGCAGTATTTT. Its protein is CASSLAPGTDTQYF. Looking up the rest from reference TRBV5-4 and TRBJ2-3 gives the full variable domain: ETGVTQSPTHLIKTRGQQVTLRCSSQSGHNTVSWYQQALGQGPQFIFQYYREEENGRGNFPPRFSGLQFPNYSSELNVNALELDDSALYLCASSLAPGTDTQYFGPGTRLTVL.

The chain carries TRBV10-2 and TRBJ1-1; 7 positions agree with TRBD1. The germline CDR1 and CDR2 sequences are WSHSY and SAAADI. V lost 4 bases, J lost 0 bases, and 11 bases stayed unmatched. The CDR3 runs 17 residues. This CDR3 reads CASSAYGTDRVNTEAFF. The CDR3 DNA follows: TGCGCCAGCAGTGCGTACGGGACCGACAGGGTGAACACTGAAGCTTTCTTT.

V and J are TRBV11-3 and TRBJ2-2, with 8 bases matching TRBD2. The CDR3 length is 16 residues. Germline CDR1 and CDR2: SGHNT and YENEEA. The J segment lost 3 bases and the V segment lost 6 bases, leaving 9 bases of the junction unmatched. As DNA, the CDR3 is TGTGCCAGCAGTTTCTCAGCGGGAGCGGACACCGGGGAGCTGTTTTTT. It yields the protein CASSFSAGADTGELFF.

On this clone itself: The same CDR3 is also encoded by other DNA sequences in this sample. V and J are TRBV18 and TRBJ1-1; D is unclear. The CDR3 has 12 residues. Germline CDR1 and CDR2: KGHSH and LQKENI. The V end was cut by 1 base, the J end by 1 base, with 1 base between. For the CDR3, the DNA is TGTGCCAGCTCACCACAGAACACTGAAGCTTTCTTT. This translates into CASSPQNTEAFF.

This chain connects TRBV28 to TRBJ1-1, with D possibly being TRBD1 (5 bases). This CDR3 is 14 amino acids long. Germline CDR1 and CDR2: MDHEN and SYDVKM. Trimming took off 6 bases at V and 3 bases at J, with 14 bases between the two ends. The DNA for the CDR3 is TGTGCCAGCAGACCCGGGACGAAGGACACTGAAGCTTTCTTT. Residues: CASRPGTKDTEAFF.

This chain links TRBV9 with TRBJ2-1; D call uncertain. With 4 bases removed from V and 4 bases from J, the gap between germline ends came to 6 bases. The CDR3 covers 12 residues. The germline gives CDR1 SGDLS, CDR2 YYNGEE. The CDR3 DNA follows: TGTGCCAGCAGCCCATATTACAATGAGCAGTTCTTC. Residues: CASSPYYNEQFF.

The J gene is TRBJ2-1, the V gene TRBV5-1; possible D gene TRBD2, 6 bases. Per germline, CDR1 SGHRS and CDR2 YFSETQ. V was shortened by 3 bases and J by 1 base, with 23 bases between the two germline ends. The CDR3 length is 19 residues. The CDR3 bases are TGCGCCAGCAGCTACGGACTTCGTCGGGAGAGAAGTTCCTACAATGAGCAGTTCTTC. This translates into CASSYGLRRERSSYNEQFF. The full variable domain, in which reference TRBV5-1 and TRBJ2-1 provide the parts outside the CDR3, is KAGVTQTPRYLIKTRGQQVTLSCSPISGHRSVSWYQQTPGQGLQFLFEYFSETQRNKGNFPGRFSGRQFSNSRSEMNVSTLELGDSALYLCASSYGLRRERSSYNEQFFGPGTRLTVL.